These 11 T cell receptor beta chains came from one sample sequenced in a study of OX40 agonist ivuxolimab in advanced cancers. Assay: immunoSEQ multiplex PCR; the TCRdb copy retains only in-frame clones and omits some. The data hold 70,000 or so clones, with around nine tenths observed a single time. The input for sequencing was CD4+ or CD8+ T cells sorted from blood, taken in a trial of the OX40 agonist ivuxolimab. These receptors originate from an adult with an advanced solid tumor such as melanoma, head and neck, liver or kidney cancer.

This rearrangement joins TRBV28 to TRBJ2-1; D may match TRBD1 or TRBD2 (5 bases each). The CDR3 extends over 14 amino acids. The germline CDR1 and CDR2 sequences are MDHEN and SYDVKM. V lost 7 bases and J 0 bases, leaving 10 bases between the germline ends. The CDR3 DNA reads TGTGCCAGCATCGGGGCGAACTCCTACAATGAGCAGTTCTTC. It is translated as CASIGANSYNEQFF. Variable domain in full (rest from reference TRBV28 and TRBJ2-1): DVKVTQSSRYLVKRTGEKVFLECVQDMDHENMFWYRQDPGLGLRLIYFSYDVKMKEKGDIPEGYSVSREKKERFSLILESASTNQTSMYLCASIGANSYNEQFFGPGTRLTVL.

The V gene is TRBV7-8, the J gene TRBJ2-1, with 8 bases fitting TRBD2. Germline CDR1 is SGHVS and CDR2 is FQNEAQ. The CDR3 covers 15 residues. V trimming: 2 bases; J trimming: 7 bases; junction bases outside the gene matches: 7. In nucleotides, the CDR3 is TGTGCCAGCAGCTTAAAGTTAAGCGGGAGAAATGAGCAGTTCTTC. Amino acids: CASSLKLSGRNEQFF.

The chain uses TRBV4-1 and TRBJ2-2; D is undetermined. Germline V lookup: CDR1 MGHRA, CDR2 YSYEKL. Trimming left V 1 base short and J 6 bases short, with 12 bases between. This CDR3 region has 15 residues. The CDR3: CASSQVMQVAGELFF. As DNA, the CDR3 is TGCGCCAGCAGCCAAGTGATGCAAGTCGCCGGGGAGCTGTTTTTT.

The chain joins TRBV2 to TRBJ2-1; D perhaps matches TRBD2 (6 bases). Germline CDR1 and CDR2: SNHLY and FYNNEI. Trimming removed 4 bases at V and 5 bases at J, with 12 bases between. This CDR3 is built from 14 residues. CDR3 sequence: CASSVRGNNNEQFF. The DNA of the CDR3 is TGTGCCAGCAGTGTCCGGGGGAATAACAATGAGCAGTTCTTC.

V is TRBV19 and J is TRBJ1-4; D ambiguous. The CDR3 has 17 amino acids. Germline CDR1 LNHDA, CDR2 SQIVND (reference sequence). Trimming took 4 bases from V and 4 from J, leaving 19 bases between them. As DNA, the CDR3 is TGTGCCAGTAGTACCCCGCGGGCGGGCCTGAATAATGAAAAACTGTTTTTT. Residues: CASSTPRAGLNNEKLFF.

The chain couples TRBV29-1 to TRBJ2-7; D tentatively reads TRBD1 or TRBD2 (5 bases each). V was clipped by 6 bases and J by 2 bases, with 11 bases between them. The CDR3 is 12 residues long. Germline CDR1 reads SQVTM; CDR2 reads ANQGSEA. CDR3 in DNA: TGCAGCGTAGCCGGGACCACCTACGAGCAGTACTTC. Translating it yields CSVAGTTYEQYF.

Note on this clone: Additional DNA sequences in this sample encode the identical CDR3. This sequence joins TRBV30 and TRBJ1-1, with no clear D. Trimming took off 3 bases at V and 3 bases at J, with 8 bases between the two ends. From germline, CDR1 is GTSNPN and CDR2 SVGIG (reference sequence). The CDR3 runs to 12 residues. CDR3 nucleotide sequence: TGTGCCTGGAGGGTTTGGGACACTGAAGCTTTCTTT. Protein: CAWRVWDTEAFF. The full variable domain, its missing parts supplied by reference TRBV30 and TRBJ1-1, is SQTIHQWPATLVQPVGSPLSLECTVEGTSNPNLYWYRQAAGRGLQLLFYSVGIGQISSEVPQNLSASRPQDRQFILSSKKLLLSDSGFYLCAWRVWDTEAFFGQGTRLTVV.

The chain carries TRBV5-6 and TRBJ2-7; 7 bases match TRBD1. Trimming took 4 bases from V and 4 from J; bases not matched to a gene: 8. Per germline, CDR1 SGHDT and CDR2 YYEEEE. The CDR3 sequence is 14 residues long. CDR3 loop: CASSPGQSRYEQYF. In nucleotides, the CDR3 is TGTGCCAGCAGCCCGGGACAGTCGAGATACGAGCAGTACTTC.

The genes are TRBV7-3 and TRBJ2-7; 9 nucleotides align to TRBD2. This CDR3 comprises 13 residues. In germline, CDR1 is SGHTA, CDR2 FQGTGA. With 5 bases clipped from V and 5 bases from J, the junction kept 4 bases outside the gene matches. CDR3 in DNA: TGTGCCAGCAGCGAAGCGGGGGGCAACGAGCAGTACTTC. This translates into CASSEAGGNEQYF.

The chain recombines TRBV2 with TRBJ2-3; 7 nucleotides line up with TRBD2. With V trimmed by 4 bases and J by 4 bases, 11 bases remained unmatched. CDR1 and CDR2 (germline): SNHLY, FYNNEI. This CDR3 contains 16 residues. CDR3 loop: CASSARLALGADTQYF. The CDR3 DNA reads TGTGCCAGCAGTGCCAGACTAGCCTTGGGGGCAGATACGCAGTATTTT.

The V gene is TRBV7-2, the J gene TRBJ1-4; D is ambiguous. Trimming removed 5 bases at V and 5 bases at J, with 12 bases between. Germline V gene sequence: CDR1 SGHTA, CDR2 FQGNSA. This CDR3 is 14 amino acids long. The CDR3 DNA sequence: TGTGCCAGCAGCCCCCCAGGTATCAATGAAAAACTGTTTTTT. Encoded protein: CASSPPGINEKLFF.